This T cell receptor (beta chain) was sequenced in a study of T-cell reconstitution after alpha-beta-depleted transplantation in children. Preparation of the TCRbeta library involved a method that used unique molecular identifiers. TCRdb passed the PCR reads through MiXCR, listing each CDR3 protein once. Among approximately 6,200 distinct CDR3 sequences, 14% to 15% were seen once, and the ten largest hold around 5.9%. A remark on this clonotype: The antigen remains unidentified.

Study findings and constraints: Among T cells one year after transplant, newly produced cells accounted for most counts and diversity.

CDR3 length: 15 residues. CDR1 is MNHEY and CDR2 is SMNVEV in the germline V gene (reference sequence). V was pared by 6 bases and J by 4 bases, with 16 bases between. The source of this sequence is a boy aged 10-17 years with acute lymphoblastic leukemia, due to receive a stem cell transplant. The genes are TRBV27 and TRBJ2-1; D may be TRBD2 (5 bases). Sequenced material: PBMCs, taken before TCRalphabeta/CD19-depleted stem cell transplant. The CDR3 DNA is TGTGCCAGCAGGAAGAGAGGGCCGGGATACAATGAGCAGTTCTTC. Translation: CASRKRGPGYNEQFF.